This T cell receptor beta chain derives from a study of CD8+CD57+ T cells in acquired aplastic anemia. In this sample, this clonotype turned up many times. Antigen unknown. The template for TCR beta VDJ and CDR3 sequence profiling was genomic DNA. TCRdb redid the calling of the reads with MiXCR, one entry per CDR3 protein. Of 250,000 to 350,000 distinct CDR3 sequences in the sample, approximately 55% were seen once. General observations from the study: Patients and controls shared 25 to 30 CD8+ CDR3 sequences, highly expressed in patients.

Germline V gene lookup returns CDR1 SGHRS and CDR2 YFSETQ. The CDR3 sequence is 14 residues long. Trimming cost V 4 bases and J 5 bases, with 10 bases left between them. The chain uses TRBV5-1 and TRBJ1-6, with a weak D call TRBD1 (6 bases). The origin of this receptor is a human donor with severe aplastic anemia or a healthy control (not recorded which). Sequencing was done on a sample of sorted CD4+, CD8+, or CD8+CD57+ T cells (not recorded which) from PBMCs. DNA of the CDR3: TGCGCCAGCAGCGCTGGGACAAATAATTCACCCCTCCACTTT. Protein product: CASSAGTNNSPLHF.